The T cell receptor (beta chain) described here comes from a study of blood T cell repertoires in COVID-19 (dated by TCRdb to 2018 to 2020). Looking at the study overall: Samples covering the acute and convalescent phases of COVID-19 were provided by collaborators in the United States, Italy and Spain. A freely available public database, intended as a resource for researchers studying the immune response to SARS-CoV-2, is where the repertoires were released. Deeply sampled blood TCRbeta repertoires from subjects exposed to, actively infected with, or recovered from COVID-19 were included in the dataset. Samples were obtained from the ongoing ImmuneRACE study (first 160 participants) and from 1,254 subjects provided by 6 global collaborators. The material from the prospective study consisted of cDNA or gDNA derived from T cells, B-cell-depleted T cells, or PBMCs. Sample metadata almost always included a de-identified subject ID, COVID-19 status, age in years and sex. Where HLA class I and class II types were available, the types were taken from metadata supplied by the sample provider, not from assay-based typing. Study-wide conclusions, independent of this receptor: The amount of clinical and demographic metadata varied by source and participant and was provided uncurated.

In regard to this clone: Its specific antigen is unknown. Per-nucleotide qualities are absent, and no much larger clonotype sits a single base away.

Trimming removed 3 bases from V and 0 bases from J; the gene matches leave 6 bases unexplained. The CDR3 measures 17 amino acids from cysteine to phenylalanine. The DNA shown is the 51-base CDR3, in frame from base 1. The CDR1 and CDR2 encoded by the germline V gene are KGHDR and SFDVKD. One collaborating source in Seattle enrolled patients while the patients were actively infected and followed the patients over time throughout the course of disease. Each collaborating institution followed its own protocols to collect whole blood in K2EDTA tubes. Collaborator samples were shipped for TCRbeta analysis as frozen whole blood, isolated PBMCs, or DNA extracted from either sample type. TCRbeta CDR3 regions were amplified from genomic DNA using the immunoSEQ Assay, a bias-controlled multiplex PCR. The authors' analysis ran thus. The number of nucleated cells in each sample was estimated from the amplification of reference gene primers within the assay. Sequence reads were collapsed and filtered to measure the absolute abundance of every unique TCRbeta CDR3 rearrangement. For each sample, productive Simpson clonality was calculated as the square root of Simpson's diversity index across productive rearrangements. TCRdb stores this immuneACCESS table with in-frame sequences only. Part of the clones is absent; in the studies checked, under half of the shortfall reflects unresolved V genes, and no reason is known for the rest. The V and J calls and clone size are taken from that table; D and trimming were inferred from the DNA. For this sample there are about 500,000 clones; about 91% appear just once. The ten biggest clones cover roughly 0.92% of the sample.

The chain couples TRBV24-1 to TRBJ2-1; TRBD2 fits 8 bases in the junction. The specimen sequenced was peripheral blood. This clonotype was obtained from a man between 18 and 29 years old with COVID-19, enrolled during active disease. Here the CDR3 is given as CATSDHLAGSSYNEQFF. Read as DNA, the sequence is TGTGCCACCAGTGATCATCTAGCGGGCAGCTCCTACAATGAGCAGTTCTTC.